This TCR beta chain was recorded in a study of CD8 T cells in Susac syndrome. CD8+ and CD4+ T cells circulating in blood were sequenced for TCR beta. TEMRA cells were FACS-enriched, and CD8+ and CD4+ T cells were isolated negatively. The sample holds a few counts of this clonotype. Roughly 0.45 to 1 ug RNA was reverse transcribed with random hexamers. The immunoSEQ assay covered 54 Vbeta and 13 Jbeta segments for CDR3. One entry per CDR3 protein, called by TCRdb with MiXCR from the immunoSEQ multiplex PCR reads. The repertoire holds 120,000 to 150,000 distinct CDR3 sequences, with around 94% as singletons. Trimming left V 0 bases short and J 3 bases short, with 3 bases between. The germline V gene encodes CDR1 GTSNPN and CDR2 SVGIG (reference sequence). The CDR3 has 11 amino acids.

The chain uses TRBV30 and TRBJ2-7; D is uncertain. This receptor was obtained from a human donor in good health. The sequencing input was CD8+ T cells from PBMCs. The CDR3 loop reads CAWSVGYEQYF. CDR3 DNA: TGTGCCTGGAGTGTCGGCTACGAGCAGTACTTC.